This TCR beta chain is drawn from a study of blood T cell repertoires in COVID-19. Across the whole study: Donors in the United States, Italy and Spain gave samples during acute or convalescent COVID-19.

TCRdb keeps only in-frame clones here, not all; method: immunoSEQ multiplex PCR. This sample has 150,000 or so clones, with approximately 80% found just once. A single count supports this clone. The study recruited people aged roughly 18 to 100 years across approximately 23 US areas. A COVID-19 case had been met by exposed participants during the 2 weeks before study entry. What was sequenced was PBMCs or T cells enriched from blood (not recorded which). This receptor was identified in a man aged 70-80 years who had been exposed to COVID-19.

The CDR3 loop is CASSLDFSSSYEQYF. The CDR3 DNA follows: TGTGCCAGCAGCTTGGACTTTTCGAGCTCCTACGAGCAGTACTTC. The J gene is TRBJ2-7, the V gene TRBV3-1 (or the pseudogene TRBV3-2); a weak D match, TRBD2 (5 bases). V was trimmed by 5 bases and J by 0 bases, leaving 14 bases between them. The CDR3 is made up of 15 amino acids. The germline CDR1 and CDR2 sequences are LGHDT and YNNKEL (reference sequence).